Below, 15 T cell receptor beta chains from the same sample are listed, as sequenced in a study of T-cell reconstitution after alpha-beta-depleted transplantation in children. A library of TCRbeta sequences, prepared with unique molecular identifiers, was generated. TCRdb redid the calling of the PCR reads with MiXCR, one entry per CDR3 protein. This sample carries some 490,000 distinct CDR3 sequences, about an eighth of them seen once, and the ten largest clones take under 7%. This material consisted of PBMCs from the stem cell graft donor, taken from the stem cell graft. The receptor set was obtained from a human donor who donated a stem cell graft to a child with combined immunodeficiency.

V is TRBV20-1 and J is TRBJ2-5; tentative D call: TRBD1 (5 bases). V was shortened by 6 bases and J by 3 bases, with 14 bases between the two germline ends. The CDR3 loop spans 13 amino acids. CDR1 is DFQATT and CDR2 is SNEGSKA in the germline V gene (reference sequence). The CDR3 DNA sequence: TGCAGTGCCAGGGCTTGGCAGGAAGAGACCCAGTACTTC. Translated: CSARAWQEETQYF.

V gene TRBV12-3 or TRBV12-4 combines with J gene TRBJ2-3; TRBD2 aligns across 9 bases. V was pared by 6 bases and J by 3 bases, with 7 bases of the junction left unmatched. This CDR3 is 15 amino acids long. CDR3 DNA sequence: TGTGCCAGCAGAGTGAGCGGGGGGTATACAGATACGCAGTATTTT. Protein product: CASRVSGGYTDTQYF.

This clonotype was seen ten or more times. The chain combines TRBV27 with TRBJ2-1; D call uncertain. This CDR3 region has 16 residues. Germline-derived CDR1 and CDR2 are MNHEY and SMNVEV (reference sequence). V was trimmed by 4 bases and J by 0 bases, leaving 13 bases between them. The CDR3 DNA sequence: TGTGCCAGCAGTTCACGGGCCCTGAGCTCCTACAATGAGCAGTTCTTC. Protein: CASSSRALSSYNEQFF.

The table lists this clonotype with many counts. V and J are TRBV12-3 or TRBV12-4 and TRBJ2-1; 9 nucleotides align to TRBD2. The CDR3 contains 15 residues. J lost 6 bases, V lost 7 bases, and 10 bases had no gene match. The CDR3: CASTFSGGIPNEQFF. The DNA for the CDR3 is TGTGCCAGCACCTTTAGCGGGGGTATCCCCAATGAGCAGTTCTTC.

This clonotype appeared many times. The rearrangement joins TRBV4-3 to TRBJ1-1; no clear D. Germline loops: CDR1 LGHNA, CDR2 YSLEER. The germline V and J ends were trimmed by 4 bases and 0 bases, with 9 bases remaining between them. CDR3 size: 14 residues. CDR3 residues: CASSLRLVNTEAFF. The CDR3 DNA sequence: TGCGCCAGCAGCCTCCGACTCGTGAACACTGAAGCTTTCTTT.

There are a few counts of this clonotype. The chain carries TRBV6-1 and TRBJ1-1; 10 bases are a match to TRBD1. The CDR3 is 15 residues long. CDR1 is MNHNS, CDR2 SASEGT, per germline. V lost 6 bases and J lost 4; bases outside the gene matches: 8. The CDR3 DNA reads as TGTGCCAGCAGACAGGACAGGGGGGTGGGCACTGAAGCTTTCTTT. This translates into CASRQDRGVGTEAFF.

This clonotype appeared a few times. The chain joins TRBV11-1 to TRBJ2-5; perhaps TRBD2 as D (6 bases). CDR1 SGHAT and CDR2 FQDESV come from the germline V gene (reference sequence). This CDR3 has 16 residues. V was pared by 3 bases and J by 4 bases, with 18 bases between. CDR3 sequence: CASSFGVWRGVETQYF. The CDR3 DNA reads TGTGCCAGCAGCTTCGGAGTGTGGAGGGGAGTAGAGACCCAGTACTTC.

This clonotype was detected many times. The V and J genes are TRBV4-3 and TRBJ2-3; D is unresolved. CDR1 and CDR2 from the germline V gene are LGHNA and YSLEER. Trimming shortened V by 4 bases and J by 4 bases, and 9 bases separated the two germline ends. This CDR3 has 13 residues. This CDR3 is CASSRERPDTQYF. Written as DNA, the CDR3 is TGCGCCAGCAGCCGAGAACGCCCAGATACGCAGTATTTT.

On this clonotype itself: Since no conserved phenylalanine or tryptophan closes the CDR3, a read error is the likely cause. The CDR3 is CAISGSSGEQYI. CDR3 in DNA: TGTGCCATCAGCGGGAGTTCGGGGGAGCAGTACATC. The chain couples TRBV10-3 to TRBJ2-7; D is perhaps TRBD2 (6 bases). Germline V gives CDR1 ENHRY, CDR2 SYGVKD. This CDR3 is built from 12 residues. V was clipped by 6 bases and J by 7 bases, with 13 bases between them.

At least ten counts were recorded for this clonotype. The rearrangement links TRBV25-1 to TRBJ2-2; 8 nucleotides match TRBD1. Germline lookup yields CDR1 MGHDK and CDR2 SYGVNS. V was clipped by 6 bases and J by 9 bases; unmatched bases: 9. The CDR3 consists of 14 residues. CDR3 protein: CASSMDRAGRELFF. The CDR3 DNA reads TGTGCCAGCAGCATGGACAGGGCTGGCCGGGAGCTGTTTTTT.

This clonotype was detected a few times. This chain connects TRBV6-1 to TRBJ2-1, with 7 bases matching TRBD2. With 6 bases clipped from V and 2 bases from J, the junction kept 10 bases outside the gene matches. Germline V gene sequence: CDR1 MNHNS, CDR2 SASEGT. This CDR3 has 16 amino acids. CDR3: CASRLAVGKPYNEQFF. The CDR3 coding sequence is TGTGCCAGCAGGCTAGCGGTAGGGAAGCCCTACAATGAGCAGTTCTTC.

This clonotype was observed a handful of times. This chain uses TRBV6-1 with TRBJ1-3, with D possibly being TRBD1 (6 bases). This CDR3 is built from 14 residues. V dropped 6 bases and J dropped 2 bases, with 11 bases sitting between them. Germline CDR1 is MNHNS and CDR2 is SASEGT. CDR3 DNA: TGTGCCAGCAGCCAACCAGGGGCTGGAAACACCATATATTTT. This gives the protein CASSQPGAGNTIYF.

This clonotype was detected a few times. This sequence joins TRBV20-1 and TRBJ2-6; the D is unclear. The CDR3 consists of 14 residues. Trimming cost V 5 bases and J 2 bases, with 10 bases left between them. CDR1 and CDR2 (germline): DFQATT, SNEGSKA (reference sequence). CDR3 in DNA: TGCAGTGCTCACCCCGAACCTGGGGCCAACGTCCTGACTTTC. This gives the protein CSAHPEPGANVLTF.

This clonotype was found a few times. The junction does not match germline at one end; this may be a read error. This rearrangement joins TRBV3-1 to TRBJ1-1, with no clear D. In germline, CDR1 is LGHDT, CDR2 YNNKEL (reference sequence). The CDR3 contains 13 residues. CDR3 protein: CASSQRLDTEAFF. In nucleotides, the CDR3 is TGTGCCAGCAGCCAACGACTCGATACTGAAGCTTTTTTT.

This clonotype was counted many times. The CDR3: CASSLQGASNQPQHF. The CDR3 region has the DNA TGCGCCAGCAGCTTACAGGGGGCAAGCAATCAGCCCCAGCATTTT. The gene calls are TRBV5-1 and TRBJ1-5, with TRBD1 matching over 9 bases. V trimming: 2 bases; J trimming: 1 base; junction bases outside the gene matches: 1. This CDR3 comprises 15 residues. Germline CDR1 SGHRS, CDR2 YFSETQ. Variable domain in full (rest from reference TRBV5-1 and TRBJ1-5): KAGVTQTPRYLIKTRGQQVTLSCSPISGHRSVSWYQQTPGQGLQFLFEYFSETQRNKGNFPGRFSGRQFSNSRSEMNVSTLELGDSALYLCASSLQGASNQPQHFGDGTRLSIL.